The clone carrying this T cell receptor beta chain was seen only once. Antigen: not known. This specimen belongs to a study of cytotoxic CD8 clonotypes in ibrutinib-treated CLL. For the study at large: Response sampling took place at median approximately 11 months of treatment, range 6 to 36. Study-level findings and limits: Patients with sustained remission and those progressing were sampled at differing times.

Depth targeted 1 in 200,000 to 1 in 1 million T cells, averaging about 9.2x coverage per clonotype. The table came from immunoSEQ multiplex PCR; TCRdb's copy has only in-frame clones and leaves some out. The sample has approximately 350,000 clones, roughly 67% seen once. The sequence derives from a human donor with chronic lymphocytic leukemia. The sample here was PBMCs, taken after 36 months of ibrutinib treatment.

The CDR3, as DNA: TGTGCCAGCAGCCTTAGCGGGAACATATACAATGAGCAGTTCTTC. It yields the protein CASSLSGNIYNEQFF. This rearrangement joins TRBV9 to TRBJ2-1; 8 bases match TRBD2. V lost 4 bases, J lost 4 bases, and 7 bases stayed unmatched. The CDR3 totals 15 residues. CDR1 and CDR2 from the germline V gene are SGDLS and YYNGEE.